This T cell receptor (beta chain) derives from a study of cytomegalovirus exposure and HLA in healthy donors (dated by TCRdb to 2016 to 2017). With regard to the full study: In an earlier analysis of approximately 640 of the donors, around 290 Gb of sequence data and roughly 100 million unique TCR beta sequences from 150 million to 200 million T cells were reported. An early release covering 500 to 750 HLA-typed donors comprised roughly 300 gigabases of sequencing data and tens of millions of unique TCR sequences. Among the approximately 400 genotyped donors, under 90% belonged to the genetic ancestry cluster associated with self-reported Caucasian donors. The aim of the study was to test whether cataloging public T cell receptors could identify signatures of past pathogen exposure. The study used immunosequencing to profile the T cell repertoires of under 700 subjects and linked those repertoires to cytomegalovirus serostatus. Besides the first cohort of 500 to 700 subjects, a separate validation cohort made up of 120 different subjects was used. To predict cytomegalovirus infection status, the study brought together high-throughput TCR immunosequencing, statistical association of individual TCRs with disease status, and machine learning. To study patterns of TCR occurrence, a later analysis re-analyzed previously published TCR beta repertoires from around 660 donors and added high-resolution HLA genotyping. Rather than using new phenotypic data, the later analysis identified candidate immune exposures from TCR beta sequences and from how often those sequences occurred across donors. In an earlier analysis of 587 of the donors, high-throughput TCR beta sequencing was used to judge whether each TCR beta V gene segment behaved as functional or pseudogenic. Donor age, sex, ethnicity and CMV serostatus were collected together with the repertoire data. In a later genetic analysis, genome-wide SNP genotypes for 398 of the 666 donors were used, and that subset was treated as a discovery cohort. Every repertoire in the discovery cohort had been generated on one and the same sequencing platform. Class I and class II HLA loci were covered by the typing at four-digit resolution. The number of donors typed differed by locus, with roughly 629-640 for A, B, C, DRB1 and DQB1, 522 for DQA1, over 600 for DPA1, and over 400 for DPB1. Several DR-DQ haplotypes were handled as single units for association and clustering because linkage in the cohort was strong. On average, roughly 250,000 unique TCR beta nucleotide sequences were sequenced per donor among 350 to 400 genotyped donors of the cohort, with about 17% of those sequences being non-productive. Points the paper makes about the study in general: In this cohort, only TCR beta chains were sequenced, and detectable features were limited by the absence of alpha or paired-chain data. In vitro tests confirmed that a few of the cytomegalovirus-associated TCR beta chains recognize cytomegalovirus antigens. Sequencing depth was assumed to be roughly uniform across donors in the presence/absence analyses, though that assumption may not hold. In a later analysis, HLA-associated TCR beta chains were found to be more clonally expanded and to have lower generation probabilities than equally common non-associated chains. A group of highly shared sequence variants was considered likely to be a technical artifact of the sequencing pipeline. In a later genetic analysis, fewer N-insertions in productive TCRs were reported among donors in an Asian-associated ancestry cluster than the approximately 710-donor mean. A further reported finding was that TCR beta sequences accurately predicted the HLA-A and HLA-B alleles for most subjects in the first cohort. The classifier was reported to diagnose cytomegalovirus status with high specificity and sensitivity in both the original and validation cohorts. Specific HLA alleles were associated with 15,000 to 20,000 TCR beta sequences at a false discovery rate of 0.05 in a later analysis. Because some donors lacked HLA typing at each locus, the association tests relied only on the typed subset. According to a later analysis, TCR association rates differed among HLA loci, with DRB1 alleles showing the most associated TCRs and HLA-C alleles showing the fewest. Broadly in line with IMGT annotations, most TCR beta V segments showed up in productive rearrangements about 87% or about 30% of the time in an earlier analysis of approximately 640 of the donors. Correlated functional status among segregating V segments might reflect linkage disequilibrium, but an unknown experimental factor could not be ruled out. The earlier analysis of a few hundred of the donors excluded roughly 17 rarely observed V segments, including chromosome 9 orphons, because counts were too low. According to a later analysis, most CMV-associated TCR beta chains appeared to be HLA-restricted, and the HLA associations seemed to be driven largely by CMV exposure. A later genetic analysis associated a missense DCLRE1C variant with V-gene and J-gene trimming of TCR beta chains, and an independent cohort replicated the association. Strong co-occurrence of HLA alleles, especially DR and DQ, made assigning TCR associations to individual alleles difficult. A later analysis reported that several top co-occurrence clusters appeared linked to parvovirus B19, influenza, CMV and Epstein-Barr virus. The study gave a list of 150 to 200 TCR beta chains associated with cytomegalovirus. The authors suggested that the approach could potentially be extended to other disease states and immunological phenotypes. For the cohort, immune exposure information was limited to CMV serostatus. Across donors, most TCR sequences were observed very rarely, whereas some public TCRs were present in many individuals.

In total, 500 to 700 healthy bone marrow donors made up the cohort. Cohort members were all nominally healthy when sampled, although unrecorded immune exposures were likely present. The donor was CMV seronegative and was included in the group of a few hundred seronegative cohort members. A peripheral blood sample was collected from each donor, and TCR beta sequencing was performed on peripheral blood mononuclear cells. The Qiagen DNeasy Blood Extraction Kit was used to extract genomic DNA from the blood cell samples. The receptor library was made with the immunoSEQ multiplex PCR assay. For the multiplex PCR, a mixture combining 60 forward primers for TCR Vbeta segments and 13 reverse primers for TCR Jbeta segments was used. Amplification of the CDR3 region of rearranged TCR beta genes was performed with a multiplex PCR assay on genomic DNA. The amplified TCR beta libraries were sequenced on the Illumina HiSeq System as 87-base-pair reads. Concerning the study's data processing: Across the roughly 670 repertoires, a later analysis counted 80 million or so unique TCR beta chains, roughly 11 million of which were shared by at least two donors. Raw reads were error-corrected and collapsed into unique sequences by a nearest-neighbor algorithm in which closely related sequences were merged to remove PCR and sequencing errors. CDR3 sequences were aligned to IMGT reference sequences to assign V, D and J gene segments. For a sequence to be retained, at least a six-nucleotide match to both a V gene segment and a J gene segment was required. Rearrangements were called productive when the CDR3 lacked stop codons and stayed in frame with V and J; all others were non-productive. CDR3 was defined according to IMGT convention as the region running from the second conserved V-encoded cysteine to the conserved J-encoded phenylalanine. The earlier analysis of 500 to 600 of the donors excluded sequences that lacked an unambiguous match to a single V gene segment. An earlier analysis of a few hundred of the donors classified V segments as functional when productive rearrangements were above 56.7% and as segregating when the standard deviation between donors was above 5%. A statistical classification framework was built for diagnosing cytomegalovirus status from the catalog of TCR beta chain sequences. V and J gene assignment, in a later analysis, came from comparing TCR nucleotide sequences with IMGT/GENE-DB human TR gene sequences. Using the TCRdist pipeline, a later analysis assigned CDR3 sequences along with most-parsimonious VDJ recombination scenarios. In a later analysis, each TCR beta chain was defined by its CDR3 amino acid sequence together with its V-gene family, and reads without a unique V-gene family were excluded. In a later analysis, around 600 highly shared, low-generation-probability nucleotide sequences were removed to address suspected cross-contamination and a sequencing artifact. In a later analysis, a clonal expansion index was calculated for each public chain from normalized within-repertoire ranks of inferred template counts. In a later analysis, generation probabilities were computed with a VDJ recombination model fitted to out-of-frame rearrangements, and the resulting probabilities were checked against IGoR. In a later analysis, hypergeometric tests were used to score TCR-TCR, TCR-HLA and TCR-CMV co-occurrence, with a repertoire-size bias correction applied to TCR pairs. False discovery rates were estimated in a later analysis by permuting HLA or CMV assignments 20 times. In a later analysis, co-occurring TCRs were grouped using DBSCAN, with TCRdist sequence similarity added in when clustering inside HLA-allele-positive subsets. For co-occurrence clustering, repertoires with fewer than 30,000 or more than 120,000 public chains were excluded, along with five or six repertoires with anomalous nucleotide sharing. Held by TCRdb, this immuneACCESS table contains in-frame sequences only and omits some clones. Under half of the omission traces to an unresolved V gene where checked; the cause of the rest is unknown. That table is the source of V, J and clone size, and D and trimming were worked out from the DNA. The sample table lists about 150,000 clones, roughly 10% of them with a count of one. Under 2% of the sample goes to the ten largest clones.

The table lists this clone with a few counts. Its antigen is still unknown. No base quality values were provided; no much bigger clone lies one nucleotide off. The TCR originated in a man in his fifties or sixties in good health and CMV-seronegative. What was sequenced was PBMCs.

The CDR3 protein sequence reads: CASSLVAPTDTQYF. The DNA sequence follows: TGCGCCAGCAGCTTGGTGGCTCCCACAGATACGCAGTATTTT. Recombination connected TRBV5-1 to TRBJ2-3; the D segment cannot be called with confidence. From its cysteine to its phenylalanine, the CDR3 spans 14 amino acids. Here the CDR3 DNA is all that survives: 42 bases in frame from base 1. In the germline V gene, CDR1 corresponds to SGHRS and CDR2 to YFSETQ. Trimming removed 0 bases from V and 2 bases from J, leaving 7 bases between the germline ends.